This TCR beta chain comes out of a study of T cells after yellow fever vaccination. Whole-study results and caveats: Detected again after the booster were most primary-vaccination clones, at 96% CD4 and 80% to 90% CD8.

This clonotype was found many times. Its antigen is currently unknown. 5'RACE template switching generated TCR cDNA, adding a universal primer site and UMIs. In TCRdb, the 5' RACE reads were re-called with MiXCR into one record per CDR3 protein. The sample holds some 70,000 distinct CDR3 sequences, over 6% seen once. The CDR3 has 13 amino acids. Germline loops: CDR1 SNHLY, CDR2 FYNNEI. Trimming removed 8 bases from V and 1 base from J, with 9 bases in between. The specimen was CD8+ T cells sorted from PBMCs, collected about 41 days after the first yellow fever vaccination. The source is a man between 18 and 35 years old who received the YFV17D yellow fever vaccine. This chain joins TRBV2 and TRBJ1-5; D is undetermined. The CDR3 region is CASERESNQPQHF. For the CDR3, the DNA is TGTGCCAGCGAGAGAGAGAGCAATCAGCCCCAGCATTTT.